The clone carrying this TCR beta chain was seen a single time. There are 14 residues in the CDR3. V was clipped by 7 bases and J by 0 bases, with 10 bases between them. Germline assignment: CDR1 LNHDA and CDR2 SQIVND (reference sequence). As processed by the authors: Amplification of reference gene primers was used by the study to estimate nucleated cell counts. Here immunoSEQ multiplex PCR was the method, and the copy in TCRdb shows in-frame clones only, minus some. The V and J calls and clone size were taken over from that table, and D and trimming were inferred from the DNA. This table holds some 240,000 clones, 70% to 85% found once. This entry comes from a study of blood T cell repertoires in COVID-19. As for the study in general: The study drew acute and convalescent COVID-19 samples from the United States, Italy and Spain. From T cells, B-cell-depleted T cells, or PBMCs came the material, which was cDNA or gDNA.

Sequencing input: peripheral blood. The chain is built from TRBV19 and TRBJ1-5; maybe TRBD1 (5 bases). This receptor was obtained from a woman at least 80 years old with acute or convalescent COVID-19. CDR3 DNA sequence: TGTGCCAGTACTATGCAGGGTAGCAATCAGCCCCAGCATTTT. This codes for CASTMQGSNQPQHF.